The 29 T cell receptor beta chains below come from one sample, sequenced in a study of cytomegalovirus exposure and HLA in healthy donors. Use of 60 Vbeta and 13 Jbeta primers characterized the PCR. Assay: immunoSEQ multiplex PCR; the TCRdb copy retains only in-frame clones and omits some. This repertoire shows about 78,000 clones, roughly 72% found once; its top ten account for 11%. The source material was PBMCs. Receptors originate from a woman between 40 and 55 years old in good health and CMV-seropositive.

J is TRBJ1-1 and V is TRBV7-9; perhaps TRBD1 as D (6 bases). The V end was cut by 5 bases, the J end by 0 bases, with 16 bases between. The CDR3 contains 16 residues. Germline V gene lookup returns CDR1 SEHNR and CDR2 FQNEAQ (reference sequence). DNA for the CDR3: TGTGCCAGCAGCACCACGATGGGGGCGATGAACACTGAAGCTTTCTTT. It encodes CASSTTMGAMNTEAFF.

This clone has just a few counts. The genes are TRBV5-4 and TRBJ2-2, with 12 positions matching TRBD2. Trimming removed 3 bases from V and 4 bases from J; junction bases left unmatched: 1. The CDR3 covers 15 residues. In germline, CDR1 is SGHNT, CDR2 YYREEE (reference sequence). CDR3 sequence reads: CASSWTSGATGELFF. The CDR3 DNA is TGTGCCAGCAGCTGGACTAGCGGGGCCACCGGGGAGCTGTTTTTT.

The genes are TRBV5-4 and TRBJ2-7; 9 nucleotides agree with TRBD2. Germline trimming cut 4 bases from V and 11 bases from J; bases unmatched to any gene: 4. CDR1 and CDR2 from the germline V gene are SGHNT and YYREEE (reference sequence). CDR3 size: 11 residues. The CDR3: CASSNQREEYF. The CDR3 DNA reads as TGTGCCAGCAGCAACCAGCGGGAGGAGTACTTC.

This clone was seen more than once but under ten times. The chain links TRBV28 to TRBJ2-7; 9 positions agree with TRBD1. Per germline, CDR1 MDHEN and CDR2 SYDVKM. CDR3 length: 16 amino acids. V dropped 5 bases and J dropped 9; count of bases not matched to a gene: 17. The CDR3 sequence is CASSPPLGQGMNMQYF. The CDR3 DNA reads TGTGCCAGCAGTCCACCCCTGGGACAGGGAATGAATATGCAGTACTTC.

CDR3 loop: CASRTSGGETQYF. The CDR3 bases are TGCGCCAGCAGGACTAGCGGGGGTGAGACCCAGTACTTC. This sequence joins TRBV10-2 and TRBJ2-5; 12 bases map to TRBD2. The CDR3 runs to 13 residues. V trimming: 6 bases; J trimming: 5 bases; junction bases outside the gene matches: 1. The germline gives CDR1 WSHSY, CDR2 SAAADI.

V usage is TRBV27 and J usage is TRBJ1-1, with TRBD1 as a possible D gene (6 bases). From germline, CDR1 is MNHEY and CDR2 SMNVEV (reference sequence). The CDR3 has 13 amino acids. V lost 3 bases, J lost 4 bases, and 9 bases lay in between. As DNA, the CDR3 is TGTGCCAGCAGTTTGGGGGGGCTCACTGAAGCTTTCTTT. Protein sequence: CASSLGGLTEAFF.

V gene TRBV27 combines with J gene TRBJ2-1, with 8 bases lining up with TRBD1. Per germline, CDR1 MNHEY and CDR2 SMNVEV (reference sequence). This CDR3 contains 15 residues. Losses at the gene ends were 6 bases for V and 2 bases for J; bases not matched to a gene: 6. The CDR3 sequence: CASRGPGGAYNEQFF. As DNA, the CDR3 is TGTGCCAGCAGGGGCCCAGGGGGCGCCTACAATGAGCAGTTCTTC.

The rearrangement joins TRBV28 to TRBJ1-4, with D possibly being TRBD1 (6 bases). This CDR3 has 13 amino acids. Germline CDR1 is MDHEN and CDR2 is SYDVKM. With 5 bases removed from V and 8 bases from J, the gap between germline ends came to 12 bases. The CDR3 region has the DNA TGTGCCAGCAGTACCGGCAGGGGAGAAAAACTGTTTTTT. Translation gives CASSTGRGEKLFF.

V is TRBV21-1 and J is TRBJ2-1; TRBD2 was called by the table and not checked on the DNA. TRBV21-1 is termed a pseudogene. This CDR3 region has 17 residues. The CDR3 nucleotides are TGTGCCAGCATCCAAAACCGGACTAGCGGGAGGGTCGGGGAGCAGTTCTTC. Translation gives CASIQNRTSGRVGEQFF.

The chain recombines TRBV29-1 with TRBJ1-1; D unresolved. The germline V gene encodes CDR1 SQVTM and CDR2 ANQGSEA. Trimming took 1 base from V and 9 from J, leaving 15 bases between them. The CDR3 totals 13 residues. The DNA for the CDR3 is TGCAGCGTTGAAGTGGAGGCTGGAAACAAAGCTTTCTTT. This codes for CSVEVEAGNKAFF.

The chain joins TRBV18 to TRBJ2-2; D is possibly TRBD2 (5 bases). Germline lookup yields CDR1 KGHSH and CDR2 LQKENI. This CDR3 spans 15 amino acids. The ends were cut back, 5 bases at V and 5 bases at J, with 15 bases in the middle. The CDR3 DNA is TGTGCCAGCTCAACTGGACTGACCGATACCGGGGAGCTGTTTTTT. Its protein is CASSTGLTDTGELFF.

This clone has only one observation. The chain is built from TRBV5-4 and TRBJ2-1; TRBD1 agrees at 8 bases. CDR3 length equals 15 residues. After removal of 2 bases from V and 5 bases from J, the junction contained 6 bases not matched to a gene. The germline V gene encodes CDR1 SGHNT and CDR2 YYREEE (reference sequence). The CDR3 region is CASSFTGQVHNEQFF. CDR3 DNA: TGTGCCAGCAGCTTCACGGGACAGGTACACAATGAGCAGTTCTTC.

The rearrangement links TRBV6-1 to TRBJ1-1; 7 positions match TRBD1. The CDR3 extends over 14 amino acids. V lost 2 bases and J lost 7; bases outside the gene matches: 7. The germline CDR1 and CDR2 sequences are MNHNS and SASEGT. The CDR3 loop reads CASSESRGNGEAFF. The CDR3 coding sequence is TGTGCCAGCAGTGAAAGCAGGGGGAATGGTGAAGCTTTCTTT.

This chain uses TRBV29-1 with TRBJ2-5, with 7 bases that match TRBD2. The V segment lost 7 bases and the J segment 5 bases; nucleotides outside the gene matches: 7. The V gene's germline CDR1 is SQVTM and CDR2 ANQGSEA. This CDR3 comprises 12 residues. The CDR3 nucleotides read TGCAGCGCTACGAATAGCGGGGAGACCCAGTACTTC. Protein: CSATNSGETQYF.

This chain links TRBV18 with TRBJ1-4; 7 nucleotides align to TRBD1. Germline V gives CDR1 KGHSH, CDR2 LQKENI. This CDR3 region has 15 residues. The ends lost 5 bases at V and 8 bases at J; junction bases unmatched: 11. In DNA form, the CDR3 reads TGTGCCAGCTCAACACGCAAGGGGGCGAGGGAAAAACTGTTTTTT. Encoded protein: CASSTRKGAREKLFF.

The chain is built from TRBV5-1 and TRBJ2-1, with D maybe TRBD2 (6 bases). Looked up from germline, CDR1 is SGHRS and CDR2 is YFSETQ. This CDR3 is 16 amino acids long. Trimming took off 0 bases at V and 0 bases at J, with 10 bases between the two ends. For the CDR3, the DNA is TGCGCCAGCAGCTTGGCCATGACTAGCTCCTACAATGAGCAGTTCTTC. The encoded protein is CASSLAMTSSYNEQFF.

The chain employs TRBV10-2 and TRBJ1-2, with D tentatively TRBD1 (5 bases). CDR1 WSHSY and CDR2 SAAADI come from the germline V gene. The length of the CDR3 is 13 residues. The V end was cut by 6 bases, the J end by 0 bases, with 8 bases between. CDR3 sequence reads: CASRDISNYGYTF. For the CDR3, the DNA is TGCGCCAGCAGGGACATCTCTAACTATGGCTACACCTTC.

The chain recombines TRBV9 with TRBJ1-5; D is uncertain. The germline V and J ends were trimmed by 0 bases and 1 base, with 8 bases remaining between them. The length of the CDR3 is 15 residues. CDR1 and CDR2 from the germline V gene are SGDLS and YYNGEE. Written as DNA, the CDR3 is TGTGCCAGCAGCGTAGGGTCGGAGAGCAATCAGCCCCAGCATTTT. Protein product: CASSVGSESNQPQHF.

The CDR3, as DNA: TGTGCCAGCACAGGAATATCTAACTCCTACGAGCAGTACTTC. Translated, it gives CASTGISNSYEQYF. The chain has TRBV6-5 and TRBJ2-7; no reliable D call. Germline CDR1 is MNHEY and CDR2 is SVGAGI. This CDR3 has 14 amino acids. Trimming took off 7 bases at V and 0 bases at J, with 13 bases between the two ends.

The chain recombines TRBV4-1 with TRBJ1-3, with 7 bases fitting TRBD1. The CDR3 runs 19 residues. The ends lost 7 bases at V and 1 base at J; junction bases unmatched: 19. Germline V gene sequence: CDR1 MGHRA, CDR2 YSYEKL. The CDR3 region is CASTPARGRGLGSGNTIYF. The CDR3 DNA reads as TGCGCCAGCACCCCAGCCAGGGGTAGGGGGCTTGGGTCTGGAAACACCATATATTTT.

This clone appeared a single time. V gene TRBV30 combines with J gene TRBJ1-6; 8 positions match TRBD1. V shed 0 bases, J shed 13 bases, and the junction held 8 bases outside the gene matches. Germline V gene sequence: CDR1 GTSNPN, CDR2 SVGIG (reference sequence). The CDR3 loop spans 14 amino acids. The CDR3 DNA sequence: TGTGCCTGGAGTGTACCGGGACAGGCGTCCCCCCTCCACTTT. Amino acid sequence: CAWSVPGQASPLHF.

J is TRBJ1-4 and V is TRBV2; TRBD1 might be the D (5 bases). Germline V gene sequence: CDR1 SNHLY, CDR2 FYNNEI. Trimming took 6 bases from V and 7 from J, leaving 15 bases between them. The CDR3 runs to 14 residues. This CDR3 reads CASREQVGSEKLFF. CDR3 nucleotide sequence: TGTGCCAGCAGAGAACAGGTCGGTTCTGAAAAACTGTTTTTT.

This chain uses TRBV12-5 with TRBJ2-2, with 8 bases fitting TRBD1. Germline assignment: CDR1 LGHNT and CDR2 FRNRAP. Trimming cost V 3 bases and J 8 bases; bases outside gene matches: 11. This CDR3 contains 16 residues. In DNA form, the CDR3 reads TGTGCTAGTGGTTTTGTATTGCAGGGGGCTTCTGGGGAGCTGTTTTTT. As protein: CASGFVLQGASGELFF.

The chain employs TRBV7-8 and TRBJ2-7, with TRBD1 matching over 8 bases. Germline CDR1 reads SGHVS; CDR2 reads FQNEAQ. This CDR3 has 14 residues. V gave up 5 bases and J gave up 6 bases; unmatched junction bases: 9. The CDR3: CASSRGQGLSEQYF. In nucleotides, the CDR3 is TGTGCCAGCAGCCGTGGACAGGGTCTATCCGAGCAGTACTTC.

The chain employs TRBV7-2 and TRBJ1-2; no reliable D call. The germline CDR1 and CDR2 sequences are SGHTA and FQGNSA. V lost 3 bases, J lost 4 bases, and 6 bases lay in between. CDR3 length: 12 amino acids. The CDR3 reads CASSLESYGYTF. The DNA for the CDR3 is TGTGCCAGCAGCTTGGAGAGCTATGGCTACACCTTC.

The CDR3 loop is CASSLVLGLVGNEQFF. As DNA, the CDR3 is TGTGCCAGCAGCTTGGTTCTAGGACTAGTAGGCAATGAGCAGTTCTTC. This chain connects TRBV5-8 to TRBJ2-1; TRBD2 matches at 7 bases. The trim removed 0 bases at V and 6 bases at J, leaving 9 bases unmatched. This CDR3 comprises 16 residues. Germline V lookup: CDR1 SGHTS, CDR2 YDEGEE. The full variable domain, its missing parts supplied by reference TRBV5-8 and TRBJ2-1, is EAGVTQSPTHLIKTRGQQATLRCSPISGHTSVYWYQQALGLGLQFLLWYDEGEERNRGNFPPRFSGRQFPNYSSELNVNALELEDSALYLCASSLVLGLVGNEQFFGPGTRLTVL.

CDR3 sequence (DNA): TGTGCCAGCAGCGGAGCAGGGAGCAATCAGCCCCAGCATTTT. Residues: CASSGAGSNQPQHF. The V call is TRBV9, the J call TRBJ1-5, with D possibly TRBD1 on 5 matching bases. V lost 3 bases to trimming and J lost 1 base, with 8 bases between them. The length of the CDR3 is 14 residues. Germline CDR1 is SGDLS and CDR2 is YYNGEE. Based on the CDR3 plus reference TRBV9 and TRBJ1-5, the full variable domain is DSGVTQTPKHLITATGQRVTLRCSPRSGDLSVYWYQQSLDQGLQFLIQYYNGEERAKGNILERFSAQQFPDLHSELNLSSLELGDSALYFCASSGAGSNQPQHFGDGTRLSIL.

The J gene is TRBJ2-7, the V gene TRBV11-2; possibly TRBD1 for D (6 bases). The germline V and J ends were trimmed by 0 bases and 0 bases, with 9 bases remaining between them. CDR1 is SGHAT, CDR2 FQNNGV, per germline. This CDR3 has 15 residues. CDR3 loop: CASSLEGTPSYEQYF. CDR3 DNA: TGTGCCAGCAGCTTAGAGGGGACACCCTCCTACGAGCAGTACTTC.

The CDR3 nucleotides read TGCAGCGCAACAGGGCCGAACACTGAAGCTTTCTTT. Translating it yields CSATGPNTEAFF. The chain carries TRBV29-1 and TRBJ1-1, with D possibly matching TRBD1 (6 bases). The CDR3 covers 12 residues. V was trimmed by 7 bases and J by 1 base, leaving 10 bases between them. Germline V gene sequence: CDR1 SQVTM, CDR2 ANQGSEA.